Below, one T cell receptor beta chain is given with its context. This sample is drawn from a study of blood T cell repertoires in COVID-19. Study background: Spain, Italy and the United States supplied samples that represented acute and convalescent COVID-19. The cDNA or gDNA used as material had been derived from T cells, B-cell-depleted T cells, or PBMCs.

How the authors handled the data: Nucleated cell counts were estimated from reference gene primer amplification. Measured with immunoSEQ multiplex PCR; TCRdb has only the in-frame clones, and not every one. The V and J calls and the clone size are those of that table, but D and trimming were determined from the DNA. The sample includes hundreds of thousands of clones, around 86% of them seen just once. This CDR3 region has 20 residues. CDR1 and CDR2 (germline): SGDLS, YYNGEE. Trimming cost V 0 bases and J 3 bases, with 27 bases left between them. Sequencing input: peripheral blood. The chain carries TRBV9 and TRBJ2-5; D is perhaps TRBD2 (7 bases). The TCR originated in a middle-aged man with acute or convalescent COVID-19. The CDR3 spells CASSVERGGATGTGKETQYF. As DNA, the CDR3 is TGTGCCAGCAGCGTAGAGCGAGGGGGGGCTACGGGGACTGGGAAAGAGACCCAGTACTTC.